A single sample gave rise to the 20 T cell receptor beta chains below, sequenced in a study of T cells in Graves' hyperthyroidism and ophthalmopathy (dated by TCRdb to the late 2010s). Libraries were made using multiplex PCR. For sequencing, an Illumina HiSeq 2000 was employed. The TCR beta CDR3 regions were amplified from RNA transcripts. For the first round of RT-PCR on the TCR CDR3, the HTBI primer set was used together with the Qiagen OneStep RT-PCR kit. TCRdb trimmed public reads at Q25 via fastp, called clones via MiXCR and kept in-frame beta chains. Records with the same CDR3 protein are collapsed into one entry carrying the most frequent genes and DNA. This sample comprises fewer than 450,000 distinct CDR3 sequences, roughly 17% of them detected only once. The ten largest make up around a third of the sample. Sequenced: blood. The receptor set was obtained from a woman under 40 with Graves' hyperthyroidism that later progressed to Graves' ophthalmopathy.

This clonotype was recorded a few times. The chain couples TRBV20-1 to TRBJ2-1; 9 bases fit TRBD2. The V gene's germline CDR1 is DFQATT and CDR2 SNEGSKA (reference sequence). The CDR3 spans 17 residues. Trimming cost V 5 bases and J 1 base; bases outside gene matches: 12. This CDR3 reads CSASSGDNWVSYNEQFF. The CDR3 region has the DNA TGCAGTGCTTCTAGCGGGGACAATTGGGTATCCTACAATGAGCAGTTCTTC.

In its sample, this clonotype was seen many times. This rearrangement joins TRBV29-1 to TRBJ2-1; D not certain. Trimming left V 6 bases short and J 9 bases short, with 12 bases between. In germline, CDR1 is SQVTM, CDR2 ANQGSEA. The CDR3 covers 11 residues. This CDR3 reads CSVATSGEQFF. The CDR3 bases are TGCAGCGTCGCAACGTCAGGTGAGCAGTTCTTC.

This clonotype was counted at least ten times. The chain combines TRBV12-3 or TRBV12-4 with TRBJ1-1; D gene ambiguous. This CDR3 is built from 11 residues. With 6 bases removed from V and 6 bases from J, the gap between germline ends came to 8 bases. CDR3: CASSELAEAFF. CDR3 DNA: TGTGCCAGCAGCGAGCTAGCTGAAGCTTTCTTT.

There are many counts of this clonotype. The rearrangement uses TRBV2 and TRBJ1-5; 9 bases are shared with TRBD1. Germline CDR1 and CDR2: SNHLY and FYNNEI. There are 14 residues in the CDR3. The trim removed 8 bases at V and 7 bases at J, leaving 9 bases unmatched. The CDR3 protein is CASVRTGAGQPQHF. DNA for the CDR3: TGTGCCAGCGTACGGACAGGGGCGGGGCAGCCCCAGCATTTT.

This clonotype was counted many times. The V and J genes are TRBV27 and TRBJ2-1; 8 bases fit TRBD2. CDR3 length: 14 amino acids. J was trimmed by 10 bases and V by 4 bases; bases with no gene match: 9. The germline gives CDR1 MNHEY, CDR2 SMNVEV (reference sequence). The CDR3 here is CASSWGLGGFEQFF. The CDR3 DNA reads TGTGCCAGCAGTTGGGGACTAGGAGGGTTCGAGCAGTTCTTC.

The table lists this clonotype with many counts. J is TRBJ1-5 and V is TRBV20-1; TRBD1 aligns across 8 bases. Germline trimming cut 6 bases from V and 5 bases from J; bases unmatched to any gene: 12. CDR3 length: 15 amino acids. The germline V gene has CDR1 DFQATT and CDR2 SNEGSKA (reference sequence). The CDR3 spells CSASPGGLGDQPQHF. CDR3 nucleotides: TGCAGTGCCAGCCCAGGGGGCCTTGGGGATCAGCCCCAGCATTTT.

This clonotype was recorded many times. V gene TRBV12-3 or TRBV12-4 combines with J gene TRBJ2-4; either TRBD1 or TRBD2 may supply D (6 bases each). V gave up 5 bases and J gave up 8 bases, with 19 bases separating them. CDR3 length: 15 residues. CDR3 region: CASSASLGGHDIQYF. In nucleotides, the CDR3 is TGTGCCAGCAGTGCGTCTCTAGGGGGGCACGACATTCAGTACTTC.

The chain is built from TRBV27 and TRBJ2-5; unclear D gene. This CDR3 is built from 14 residues. Deletions cut 5 bases from V and 0 bases from J, with 10 bases between. CDR1 and CDR2 (germline): MNHEY, SMNVEV (reference sequence). CDR3 DNA: TGTGCCAGCAGTCAAAAAGTTTACCAAGAGACCCAGTACTTC. Translated: CASSQKVYQETQYF.

The table lists this clonotype with many counts. The gene calls are TRBV28 and TRBJ1-4, with unresolved D. Germline CDR1 MDHEN, CDR2 SYDVKM. Trimming took off 3 bases at V and 0 bases at J, with 14 bases between the two ends. CDR3 length: 17 residues. The CDR3 coding sequence is TGTGCCAGCAGTTTGGTTCTCCCGCGGGCAACTAATGAAAAACTGTTTTTT. Amino acids: CASSLVLPRATNEKLFF.

In this sample, this clonotype turned up a few times. The CDR3 DNA sequence: TGTGCCAGCGGCGGGGGACAGAGCTCCTACGAGCAGTACTTC. Translation gives CASGGGQSSYEQYF. The gene calls are TRBV7-9 and TRBJ2-7; D is tentatively TRBD1 or TRBD2 (7 bases each). Trimming stripped 8 bases from V and 0 bases from J, with 14 bases between. This CDR3 region has 14 residues. Germline assignment: CDR1 SEHNR and CDR2 FQNEAQ (reference sequence).

The J gene is TRBJ2-5, the V gene TRBV30; D gene uncertain. Deletions cut 7 bases from V and 2 bases from J, with 11 bases between. Germline V CDR1 and CDR2: GTSNPN, SVGIG (reference sequence). The CDR3 totals 12 residues. The CDR3 nucleotides are TGTGCCTATACATCCCCTCAAGAGACCCAGTACTTC. As protein: CAYTSPQETQYF.

This clonotype appeared many times. The CDR3 DNA follows: TGTGCCAGCAGTCTCCCCAGGGAGAACTCTGGAAACACCATATATTTT. Translating gives CASSLPRENSGNTIYF. The chain couples TRBV28 to TRBJ1-3; perhaps TRBD1 as D (5 bases). Germline-derived CDR1 and CDR2 are MDHEN and SYDVKM. The CDR3 has 16 residues. V shed 5 bases and J shed 0 bases, with 14 bases lying between them.

The rearrangement links TRBV7-2 to TRBJ1-2, with TRBD1 identical over 9 bases. CDR3 length: 14 residues. The V and J ends lost 5 bases and 8 bases, in that order; junction bases with no gene match: 9. In germline, CDR1 is SGHTA, CDR2 FQGNSA. The CDR3 DNA reads TGTGCCAGCAGCCGAACCGGGACAGGGAGCGGCTACACCTTC. The encoded protein is CASSRTGTGSGYTF.

This clonotype was counted ten times or more. The V and J genes are TRBV12-3 or TRBV12-4 and TRBJ2-2; 9 nucleotides line up with TRBD1. Trimming removed 8 bases from V and 6 bases from J; junction bases left unmatched: 7. The CDR3 has 14 residues. Here the CDR3 DNA reads TGTGCCAGCCGCGGGACAGGGTATTCCGGGGAGCTGTTTTTT. Its protein product is CASRGTGYSGELFF.

V gene TRBV12-3 or TRBV12-4 combines with J gene TRBJ2-5; 9 nucleotides line up with TRBD1. J gave up 4 bases and V 5 bases, and 14 bases lay outside the gene matches. The length of the CDR3 is 17 residues. The CDR3 region has the DNA TGTGCCAGCAGTCCCAGTGGGCACAGGGGGCTGCGAGAGACCCAGTACTTC. As protein: CASSPSGHRGLRETQYF.

This clonotype was recorded at least ten times. The J gene is TRBJ2-1, the V gene TRBV7-9; 9 positions match TRBD2. The V gene's germline CDR1 is SEHNR and CDR2 FQNEAQ (reference sequence). With V trimmed by 1 base and J by 6 bases, 7 bases remained unmatched. The length of the CDR3 is 16 residues. The CDR3 region has the DNA TGTGCCAGCAGCTTAGTCACTAGCGGGTGGAGCAATGAGCAGTTCTTC. Translated, it gives CASSLVTSGWSNEQFF. The full variable domain, in which reference TRBV7-9 and TRBJ2-1 provide the parts outside the CDR3, is DTGVSQNPRHKITKRGQNVTFRCDPISEHNRLYWYRQTLGQGPEFLTYFQNEAQLEKSRLLSDRFSAERPKGSFSTLEIQRTEQGDSAMYLCASSLVTSGWSNEQFFGPGTRLTVL.

The chain's CDR3 is CASSVRTRGSDTGELFF. The CDR3 coding sequence is TGTGCCAGTAGTGTTCGAACCAGGGGAAGTGACACCGGGGAGCTGTTTTTT. The chain couples TRBV19 to TRBJ2-2, with D maybe TRBD1 (6 bases). This CDR3 spans 17 amino acids. CDR1 LNHDA and CDR2 SQIVND come from the germline V gene (reference sequence). V was shortened by 5 bases and J by 3 bases, with 19 bases between the two germline ends.

The chain is built from TRBV28 and TRBJ1-1; D not certain. Trimming shortened V by 5 bases and J by 0 bases, and 13 bases separated the two germline ends. Germline CDR1 is MDHEN and CDR2 is SYDVKM. The CDR3 runs 15 residues. CDR3 sequence reads: CASSVPQAVNTEAFF. The CDR3 DNA reads TGTGCCAGCAGTGTACCGCAGGCAGTGAACACTGAAGCTTTCTTT.

The chain uses TRBV4-1 and TRBJ2-1; TRBD1 matches 7 bases. The CDR3 sequence is 17 residues long. With V trimmed by 2 bases and J by 6 bases, 13 bases remained unmatched. Germline loops: CDR1 MGHRA, CDR2 YSYEKL. The CDR3 is CASSQTISLTGLNEQFF. The CDR3, as DNA: TGCGCCAGCAGCCAAACCATTTCGTTGACAGGGCTCAATGAGCAGTTCTTC.

This clonotype was counted ten times or more. The gene calls are TRBV2 and TRBJ1-2; the D gene is possibly TRBD1 (5 bases). The V gene lost 8 bases and the J gene lost 9 bases, with 25 bases spanning the gap. This CDR3 is 15 amino acids long. Germline V lookup: CDR1 SNHLY, CDR2 FYNNEI. This CDR3 reads CASWMGQSNMGSYTF. The CDR3 DNA sequence: TGTGCCAGCTGGATGGGGCAATCCAACATGGGGAGCTACACCTTC.